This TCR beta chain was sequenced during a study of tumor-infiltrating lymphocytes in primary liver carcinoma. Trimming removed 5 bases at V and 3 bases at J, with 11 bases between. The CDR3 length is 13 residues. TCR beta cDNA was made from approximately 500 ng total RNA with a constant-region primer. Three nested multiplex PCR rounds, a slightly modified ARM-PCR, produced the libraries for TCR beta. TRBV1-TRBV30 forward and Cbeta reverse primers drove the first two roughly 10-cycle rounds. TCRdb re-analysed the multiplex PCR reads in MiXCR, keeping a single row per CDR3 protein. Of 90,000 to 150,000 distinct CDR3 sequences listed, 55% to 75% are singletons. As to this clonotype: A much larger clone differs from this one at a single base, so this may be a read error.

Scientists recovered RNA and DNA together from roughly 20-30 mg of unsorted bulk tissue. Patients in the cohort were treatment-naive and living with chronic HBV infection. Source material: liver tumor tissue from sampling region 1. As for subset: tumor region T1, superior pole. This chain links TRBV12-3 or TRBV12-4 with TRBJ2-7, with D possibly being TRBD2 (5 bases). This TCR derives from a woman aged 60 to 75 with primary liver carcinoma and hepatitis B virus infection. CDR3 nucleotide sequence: TGTGCCAGCAGTCCCACTCGGGACTACGAGCAGTACTTC. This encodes CASSPTRDYEQYF.